The 7 T cell receptor beta chains below were found in one sample sequenced in a study of blood T cells in healthy people across ages. PCR was performed a second time for roughly 7 to 12 cycles using a sample-barcoded 5' primer and a J-beta primer mix. One entry per CDR3 protein results from TCRdb running MiXCR on the 5' RACE reads. This repertoire shows roughly 1.7 million distinct CDR3 sequences, about 35% found once; its top ten account for around 11%. The sequenced sample consisted of blood. These receptors were collected from a woman under 40 in good health.

In this sample, this clonotype turned up many times. The chain is built from TRBV10-2 and TRBJ2-3, with 10 bases that match TRBD2. Germline CDR1 reads WSHSY; CDR2 reads SAAADI. The junction had 7 bases not matched to a gene; V was cut back by 3 bases and J by 4 bases. CDR3 length: 16 amino acids. The CDR3 is CASSDSGRLSADTQYF. The CDR3 DNA reads TGCGCCAGCAGTGATAGCGGGAGGTTATCGGCAGATACGCAGTATTTT.

The CDR3 reads CASSVGGGGLGGETQYF. Written as DNA, the CDR3 is TGTGCCAGCAGCGTAGGGGGAGGGGGGCTCGGAGGAGAGACCCAGTACTTC. This sequence joins TRBV9 and TRBJ2-5, with a tentative D call TRBD2 (7 bases). V lost 0 bases and J lost 4, with 19 bases in between. The germline CDR1 and CDR2 sequences are SGDLS and YYNGEE. The CDR3 length is 17 residues.

Only a few counts were recorded for this clonotype. The chain carries TRBV27 and TRBJ2-5; 12 bases line up with TRBD2. V shed 8 bases, J shed 5 bases, and the junction held 9 bases outside the gene matches. Germline V gene lookup returns CDR1 MNHEY and CDR2 SMNVEV (reference sequence). This CDR3 has 15 residues. The CDR3 DNA follows: TGTGCCAGCGGATCACTAGCGGGGGGTAGGGAGACCCAGTACTTC. Encoded protein: CASGSLAGGRETQYF.

DNA of the CDR3: TGCAGTGCTAGAGGGAGGACAGGGCCTCATGTTTATGGCTACACCTTC. This sequence encodes CSARGRTGPHVYGYTF. V is TRBV20-1 and J is TRBJ1-2, with 8 bases aligning to TRBD1. This CDR3 contains 16 residues. Germline CDR1 and CDR2: DFQATT and SNEGSKA (reference sequence). V gave up 1 base and J gave up 5 bases; unmatched junction bases: 12.

The V call is TRBV7-3, the J call TRBJ2-7; TRBD2 aligns across 10 bases. The J segment lost 5 bases and the V segment lost 5 bases, leaving 12 bases of the junction unmatched. CDR1 is SGHTA and CDR2 is FQGTGA in the germline V gene. This CDR3 region has 16 residues. The CDR3 loop is CASSPLAGTSANEQYF. The CDR3 DNA follows: TGTGCCAGCAGCCCCTTGGCCGGGACTAGCGCCAACGAGCAGTACTTC.

The rearrangement uses TRBV7-9 and TRBJ1-1; D possibly corresponds to TRBD1 (5 bases). The CDR3 length is 15 residues. Germline CDR1 and CDR2: SEHNR and FQNEAQ (reference sequence). V lost 5 bases, J lost 7 bases, and 20 bases lay in between. CDR3 nucleotides: TGTGCCAGCAGCCGCCCGGGGGGTCAAGAGGGTGAAGCTTTCTTT. Residues: CASSRPGGQEGEAFF. Full variable domain (remainder filled in from reference TRBV7-9 and TRBJ1-1): DTGVSQNPRHKITKRGQNVTFRCDPISEHNRLYWYRQTLGQGPEFLTYFQNEAQLEKSRLLSDRFSAERPKGSFSTLEIQRTEQGDSAMYLCASSRPGGQEGEAFFGQGTRLTVV.

In this sample, this clonotype turned up many times. The V call is TRBV7-6, the J call TRBJ2-3; D remains unclear. Deletions cut 1 base from V and 6 bases from J, with 8 bases between. Per germline, CDR1 SGHVS and CDR2 FNYEAQ. CDR3 length: 13 amino acids. The CDR3, as DNA: TGTGCCAGCAGCTTAGTACTCGGGGATACGCAGTATTTT. Translating gives CASSLVLGDTQYF.